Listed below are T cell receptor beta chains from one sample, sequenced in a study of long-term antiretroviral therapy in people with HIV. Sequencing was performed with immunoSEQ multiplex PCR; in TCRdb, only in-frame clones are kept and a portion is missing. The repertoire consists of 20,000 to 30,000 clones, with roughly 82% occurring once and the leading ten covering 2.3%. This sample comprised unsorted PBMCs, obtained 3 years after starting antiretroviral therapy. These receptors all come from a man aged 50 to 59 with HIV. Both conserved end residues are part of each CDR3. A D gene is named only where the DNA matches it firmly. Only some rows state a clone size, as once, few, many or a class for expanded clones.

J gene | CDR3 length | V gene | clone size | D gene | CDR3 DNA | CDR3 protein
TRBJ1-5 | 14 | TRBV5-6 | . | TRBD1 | TGTGCCAGCAGCGGACAGGGTTGGAATCAGCCCCAGCATTTT | CASSGQGWNQPQHF
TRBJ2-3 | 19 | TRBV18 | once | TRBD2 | TGTGCCAGCTCACACGACGCCGGCGGGGGGCCTGAACGCACAGATACGCAGTATTTT | CASSHDAGGGPERTDTQYF
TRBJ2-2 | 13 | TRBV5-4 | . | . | TGTGCCAGCAGGGTGAAAGGGGCCGGGGAGCTGTTTTTT | CASRVKGAGELFF
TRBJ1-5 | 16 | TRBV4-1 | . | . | TGCGCCAGCAGCCAAGATTTGGGGGGGGCCAATCAGCCCCAGCATTTT | CASSQDLGGANQPQHF
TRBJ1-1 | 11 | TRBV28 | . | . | TGTGCCAGCAGGGGGGGCACTGAAGCTTTCTTT | CASRGGTEAFF
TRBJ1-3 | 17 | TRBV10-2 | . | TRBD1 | TGCGCCAGCAGTGAGCCCAGGACAGGGGGGCAAGGAAACACCATATATTTT | CASSEPRTGGQGNTIYF
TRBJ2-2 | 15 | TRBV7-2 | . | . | TGTGCCAGCAGTTTAGGCCGGGCGAACACCGGGGAGCTGTTTTTT | CASSLGRANTGELFF
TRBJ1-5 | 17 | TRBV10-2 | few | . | TGCGCCAGCGGTCTCCGGGGCGGAGTCGGGGGCAATCAGCCCCAGCATTTT | CASGLRGGVGGNQPQHF
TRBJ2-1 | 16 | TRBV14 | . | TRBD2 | TGTGCCAGCAGCCAAGCATATGCGGGAGAATTTAATGAGCAGTTCTTC | CASSQAYAGEFNEQFF
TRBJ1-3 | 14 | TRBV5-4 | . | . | TGTGCCAGCAGCTCGCCAGACCGTGGAAACACCATATATTTT | CASSSPDRGNTIYF
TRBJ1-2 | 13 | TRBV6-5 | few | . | TGTGCCAGCAGTCAGGGAGGGGGTCGTGGCTACACCTTC | CASSQGGGRGYTF
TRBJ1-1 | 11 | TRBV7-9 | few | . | TGTGCCAGCACCCCGGGGGGGGAAGCTTTCTTT | CASTPGGEAFF
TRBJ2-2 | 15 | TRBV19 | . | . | TGTGCCAGTAGTATTGGGTACAGGGTGGCCGGGGAGCTGTTTTTT | CASSIGYRVAGELFF
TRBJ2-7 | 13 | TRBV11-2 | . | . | TGTGCCAGCAGCCTGGGACCATCCTACGAGCAGTACTTC | CASSLGPSYEQYF
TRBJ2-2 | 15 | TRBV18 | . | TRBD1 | TGTGCCAGCTCACCGACAGGGCTCCGCACCGGGGAGCTGTTTTTT | CASSPTGLRTGELFF
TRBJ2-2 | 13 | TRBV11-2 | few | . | TGTGCCAGCAGTCAAGACAGAGGCGGGGAGCTGTTTTTT | CASSQDRGGELFF
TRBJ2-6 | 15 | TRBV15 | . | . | TGTGCCACCAGCAGAGTGGGATCTGGGGCCAACGTCCTGACTTTC | CATSRVGSGANVLTF
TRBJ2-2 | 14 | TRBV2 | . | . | TGTGCCAGCAGTCAGCTGGGAGAGAACGGGGAGCTGTTTTTT | CASSQLGENGELFF
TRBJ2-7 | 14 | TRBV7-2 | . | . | TGTGCCAGCAGCTTAGGTAGGGGGTCCTACGAGCAGTACTTC | CASSLGRGSYEQYF
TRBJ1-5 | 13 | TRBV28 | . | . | TGTGCCAGCAGGAGGGGTAGCAATCAGCCCCAGCATTTT | CASRRGSNQPQHF
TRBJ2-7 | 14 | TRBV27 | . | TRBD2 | TGTGCCAGCAGTTCACTAGCGGCGGTTTACGAGCAGTACTTC | CASSSLAAVYEQYF
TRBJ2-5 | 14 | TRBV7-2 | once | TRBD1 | TGTGCCAGCGGACAGGGTAGTACCAGGGAGACCCAGTACTTC | CASGQGSTRETQYF
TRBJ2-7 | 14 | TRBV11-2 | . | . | TGTGCCAGCAGCTTAGCCGCGGATACCTACGAGCAGTACTTC | CASSLAADTYEQYF
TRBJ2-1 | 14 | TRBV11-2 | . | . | TGTGCCAGCAGCTTAGATTTCTCAGAGGGTGAGCAGTTCTTC | CASSLDFSEGEQFF
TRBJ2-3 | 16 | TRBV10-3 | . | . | TGTGCCATCAGTGAGTCGAGACCGGGGATCACAGATACGCAGTATTTT | CAISESRPGITDTQYF
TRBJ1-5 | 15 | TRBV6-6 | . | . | TGTGCCAGCAGTTACGGACAGTATAGCAATCAGCCCCAGCATTTT | CASSYGQYSNQPQHF
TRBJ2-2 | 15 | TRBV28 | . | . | TGTGCCAGCAGTTTATTAGTGGTTGTAACCGGGGAGCTGTTTTTT | CASSLLVVVTGELFF
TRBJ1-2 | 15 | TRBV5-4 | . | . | TGTGCCAGCAGCTTGGCTCCAGCACCTAACTATGGCTACACCTTC | CASSLAPAPNYGYTF
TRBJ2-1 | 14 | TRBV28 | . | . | TGTGCCAGCAGTCCCCGAGGGGGGGCCGATGAGCAGTTCTTC | CASSPRGGADEQFF
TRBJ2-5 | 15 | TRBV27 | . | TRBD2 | TGTGCCAGCAGTATCCTAGCGGGAGTGAAGGAGACCCAGTACTTC | CASSILAGVKETQYF
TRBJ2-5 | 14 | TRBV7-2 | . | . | TGTGCCAGCAGCTTAGCGGTGTACCAAGAGACCCAGTACTTC | CASSLAVYQETQYF
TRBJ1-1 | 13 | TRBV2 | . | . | TGTGCCAGCAGTGAAGAGGTGAACACTGAAGCTTTCTTT | CASSEEVNTEAFF
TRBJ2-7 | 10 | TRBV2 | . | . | TGTGCCAGCGGGCAGGGCGAGCAGTACTTC | CASGQGEQYF
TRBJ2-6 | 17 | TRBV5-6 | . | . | TGTGCCAGCAGCTTTCCGGGCCCATTCTCTGGGGCCAACGTCCTGACTTTC | CASSFPGPFSGANVLTF
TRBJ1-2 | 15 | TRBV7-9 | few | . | TGTGCCAGCAGCTTAGCGGGAGCTACTGACTATGGCTACACCTTC | CASSLAGATDYGYTF
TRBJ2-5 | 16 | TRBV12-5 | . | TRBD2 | TGTGCTAGTGGCCACGGACTAGCGGGAGTTGGAGAGACCCAGTACTTC | CASGHGLAGVGETQYF
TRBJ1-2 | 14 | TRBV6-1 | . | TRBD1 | TGTGCCAGCAGTGAAATGCAGGGGGCGAGTGGCTACACCTTC | CASSEMQGASGYTF
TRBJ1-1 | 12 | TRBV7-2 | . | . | TGTGCCAGCGGGCAGGGGCCCGGCCGAGCTTTCTTT | CASGQGPGRAFF
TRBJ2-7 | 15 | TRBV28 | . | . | TGTGCCAGCAGTTTAAATCGCAGACACTCCTACGAGCAGTACTTC | CASSLNRRHSYEQYF
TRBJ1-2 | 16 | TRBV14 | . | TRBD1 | TGTGCCAGCAGCCAAGTTCGAGGGACAGGCGTCTATGGCTACACCTTC | CASSQVRGTGVYGYTF
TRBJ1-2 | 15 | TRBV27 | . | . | TGTGCCAGCAGTTTAAGGTCCGGGCACCTCTATGGCTACACCTTC | CASSLRSGHLYGYTF
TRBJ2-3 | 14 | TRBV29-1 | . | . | TGCAGCGTTGAAGGCGGGACCCCCACAGATACGCAGTATTTT | CSVEGGTPTDTQYF
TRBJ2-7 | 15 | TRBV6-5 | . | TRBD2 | TGTGCCAGCAGTTACTCCCACAGCGGGGCGGGCGAGCAGTACTTC | CASSYSHSGAGEQYF
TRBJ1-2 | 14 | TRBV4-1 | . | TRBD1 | TGCGCCAGCAGCCAATCTACAGGGACAGATTTCTACACCTTC | CASSQSTGTDFYTF
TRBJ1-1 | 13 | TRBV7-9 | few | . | TGTGCCGCGGGGGGCGAGGTGAACACTGAAGCTTTCTTT | CAAGGEVNTEAFF
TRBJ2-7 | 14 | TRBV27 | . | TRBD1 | TGTGCCAGCAGGGGGACAGGGGGGGCGAGAGAGCAGTACTTC | CASRGTGGAREQYF
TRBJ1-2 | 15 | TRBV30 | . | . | TGTGCCTGGATCCCCCGGGACTCAGTATTCTATGGCTACACCTTC | CAWIPRDSVFYGYTF
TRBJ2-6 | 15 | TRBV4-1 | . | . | TGCGCCAGCAGCCCCCCTCGCTCTGGGGCCAACGTCCTGACTTTC | CASSPPRSGANVLTF
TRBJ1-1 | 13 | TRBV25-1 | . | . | TGTGCCAGCAGGGAAGATCGGGACACTGAAGCTTTCTTT | CASREDRDTEAFF
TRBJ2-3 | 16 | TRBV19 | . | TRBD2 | TGTGCCAGTAGTAAATTACTAGCGGGGGGCCTAGATACGCAGTATTTT | CASSKLLAGGLDTQYF
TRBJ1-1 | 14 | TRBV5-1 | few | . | TGCGCCAGCAGCTTGTCACGCGGGAACACTGAAGCTTTCTTT | CASSLSRGNTEAFF
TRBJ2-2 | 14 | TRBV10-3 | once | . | TGTGCCATCAGGCAGGGCCGGGAAGACGGGGAGCTGTTTTTT | CAIRQGREDGELFF